This passage covers 27 T cell receptor beta chains from one sample sequenced in a study of OX40 agonist ivuxolimab in advanced cancers. Only in-frame clones appear in the TCRdb table, and some are missing; sequencing was by immunoSEQ multiplex PCR. The sample includes about 22,000 clones, almost 80% of them seen just once. The material was CD4+ or CD8+ T cells sorted from blood, obtained in a trial of the OX40 agonist ivuxolimab. The receptors stem from an adult with an advanced solid tumor such as melanoma, head and neck, liver or kidney cancer.

The V call is TRBV30, the J call TRBJ2-7, with D perhaps TRBD1 (6 bases). The CDR3 consists of 15 residues. Trimming stripped 3 bases from V and 2 bases from J, with 17 bases between. Germline CDR1 GTSNPN, CDR2 SVGIG (reference sequence). DNA of the CDR3: TGTGCCTGGAGCCGTAACTTGGACAGCCCCTACGAGCAGTACTTC. Translating it yields CAWSRNLDSPYEQYF.

CDR3: CASSSGQPSNSPLHF. The CDR3 bases are TGTGCCAGCAGCTCCGGACAGCCTTCCAATTCACCCCTCCACTTT. The gene calls are TRBV7-8 and TRBJ1-6; a weak D match, TRBD1 (6 bases). Trimming pared 4 bases from V and 7 bases from J, leaving 14 bases between. The length of the CDR3 is 15 residues. The germline gives CDR1 SGHVS, CDR2 FQNEAQ.

This chain joins TRBV7-9 and TRBJ1-1; D is possibly TRBD1 (5 bases). The V gene's germline CDR1 is SEHNR and CDR2 FQNEAQ (reference sequence). V was clipped by 5 bases and J by 3 bases, with 13 bases between them. The CDR3 length is 14 residues. Here the CDR3 DNA reads TGTGCCAGCAGCCCCAGGGTGTCGGACACTGAAGCTTTCTTT. Translated, it gives CASSPRVSDTEAFF.

This clone was counted between two and nine times. The chain has TRBV9 and TRBJ2-3; D tentatively fits TRBD1 or TRBD2 (7 bases each). In germline, CDR1 is SGDLS, CDR2 YYNGEE. V dropped 3 bases and J dropped 5 bases, with 16 bases sitting between them. The CDR3 consists of 15 residues. The CDR3 nucleotides are TGTGCCAGCAGCGCCGAAGGCAGGGGGGGAGATACGCAGTATTTT. Translation gives CASSAEGRGGDTQYF.

The J gene is TRBJ2-2, the V gene TRBV28; TRBD1 agrees at 8 bases. Germline CDR1 reads MDHEN; CDR2 reads SYDVKM. The V and J ends lost 3 bases and 1 base, in that order; junction bases with no gene match: 1. The CDR3 runs 15 residues. The CDR3 DNA reads as TGTGCCAGCAGTTTCGGGACAGGGAACACCGGGGAGCTGTTTTTT. Translation gives CASSFGTGNTGELFF.

V gene TRBV7-7 combines with J gene TRBJ2-5; 7 nucleotides agree with TRBD1. CDR3 length: 14 amino acids. Germline CDR1 SSHAT, CDR2 FNYEAQ (reference sequence). V lost 5 bases and J lost 3; bases outside the gene matches: 6. The CDR3 DNA reads as TGTGCCAGCAGCCCGGGGACAGCGGAAGAGACCCAGTACTTC. This translates into CASSPGTAEETQYF.

The V gene is TRBV4-1, the J gene TRBJ1-1, with unresolved D. The CDR3 length is 13 residues. Germline assignment: CDR1 MGHRA and CDR2 YSYEKL. Trimming removed 7 bases from V and 3 bases from J, with 12 bases in between. DNA of the CDR3: TGCGCCAGCACCTCCGATCGGGACACTGAAGCTTTCTTT. It encodes CASTSDRDTEAFF.

The genes are TRBV5-1 and TRBJ2-3; D unclear. Trimming cost V 0 bases and J 0 bases, with 8 bases left between them. The germline V gene encodes CDR1 SGHRS and CDR2 YFSETQ. The CDR3 has 15 amino acids. The CDR3 DNA sequence: TGCGCCAGCAGCTTGGTGGTAGCTAGCACAGATACGCAGTATTTT. It codes for CASSLVVASTDTQYF.

This clone has more than one count but fewer than ten. This chain joins TRBV7-9 and TRBJ1-2; no firm D call. With 3 bases removed from V and 5 bases from J, the gap between germline ends came to 7 bases. Germline V gene sequence: CDR1 SEHNR, CDR2 FQNEAQ (reference sequence). The CDR3 is made up of 12 amino acids. CDR3 nucleotide sequence: TGTGCCAGCAGCTTTAGCCCATATGGCTACACCTTC. It yields the protein CASSFSPYGYTF.

The sample holds a few counts of this clone. The chain joins TRBV5-5 to TRBJ2-2; tentative D call: TRBD1 (6 bases). Germline CDR1 reads SGHKS; CDR2 reads YYEKEE (reference sequence). V was cut by 4 bases and J by 7 bases, with 11 bases left in between. The CDR3 runs to 13 residues. The CDR3 loop is CASSQTGSGELFF. Here the CDR3 DNA reads TGTGCCAGCAGCCAAACAGGGAGCGGGGAGCTGTTTTTT.

The chain employs TRBV20-1 and TRBJ1-2; D is unresolved. The length of the CDR3 is 11 residues. In germline, CDR1 is DFQATT, CDR2 SNEGSKA (reference sequence). V lost 7 bases and J 2 bases, leaving 8 bases between the germline ends. The CDR3 protein is CSGWNNYGYTF. The CDR3 nucleotides are TGCAGTGGGTGGAACAACTATGGCTACACCTTC.

This sequence joins TRBV7-9 and TRBJ2-1; D not resolved. Trimming took 1 base from V and 7 from J, leaving 8 bases between them. CDR3 length equals 13 residues. The germline CDR1 and CDR2 sequences are SEHNR and FQNEAQ (reference sequence). CDR3 loop: CASSLGGGNEQFF. The CDR3 DNA sequence: TGTGCCAGCAGCTTAGGGGGTGGGAATGAGCAGTTCTTC. The full variable domain, rest sourced from reference TRBV7-9 and TRBJ2-1, is DTGVSQNPRHKITKRGQNVTFRCDPISEHNRLYWYRQTLGQGPEFLTYFQNEAQLEKSRLLSDRFSAERPKGSFSTLEIQRTEQGDSAMYLCASSLGGGNEQFFGPGTRLTVL.

V and J are TRBV27 and TRBJ2-7; D gene unclear. This CDR3 has 12 amino acids. CDR1 is MNHEY and CDR2 is SMNVEV in the germline V gene (reference sequence). Between the trimmed V and J ends, which lost 4 bases and 0 bases, there was a span of 4 bases. The CDR3: CASSSFSYEQYF. CDR3 sequence (DNA): TGTGCCAGCAGTTCCTTCTCCTACGAGCAGTACTTC.

CDR3 sequence (DNA): TGTGCCAGTAGTAAAGGAGGAAGGGGGCAGTACAATGAGCAGTTCTTC. It codes for CASSKGGRGQYNEQFF. The chain uses TRBV19 and TRBJ2-1, with 7 bases lining up with TRBD1. CDR1 is LNHDA, CDR2 SQIVND, per germline (reference sequence). Trimming removed 4 bases from V and 4 bases from J; junction bases left unmatched: 10. The CDR3 is 16 amino acids.

The J gene is TRBJ2-7, the V gene TRBV5-6, with D perhaps matching TRBD1 or TRBD2 (5 bases each). The CDR3 sequence is 13 residues long. Trimming took off 7 bases at V and 7 bases at J, with 18 bases between the two ends. Looked up from germline, CDR1 is SGHDT and CDR2 is YYEEEE. The CDR3 region is CASLPSGAREQYF. As DNA, the CDR3 is TGTGCCAGCTTACCTTCCGGGGCGCGGGAGCAGTACTTC.

This clone was seen a handful of times. The chain has TRBV29-1 and TRBJ1-2, with a tentative D call TRBD1 (5 bases). The CDR3 is made up of 11 amino acids. V gave up 7 bases and J gave up 6 bases, with 12 bases separating them. The germline V gene encodes CDR1 SQVTM and CDR2 ANQGSEA. The CDR3 region is CSALEGDGYTF. CDR3 DNA sequence: TGCAGCGCCCTAGAAGGGGATGGCTACACCTTC.

V usage is TRBV4-1 and J usage is TRBJ1-2; D gene uncertain. V lost 2 bases and J 5 bases, leaving 12 bases between the germline ends. Germline V gives CDR1 MGHRA, CDR2 YSYEKL. The CDR3 runs 14 residues. CDR3 in amino acids: CASSQFNREYGYTF. The CDR3 nucleotides read TGCGCCAGCAGCCAATTCAACCGGGAGTATGGCTACACCTTC.

The chain is built from TRBV4-1 and TRBJ1-2; weak D call: TRBD1 (6 bases). This CDR3 has 15 amino acids. Germline loops: CDR1 MGHRA, CDR2 YSYEKL. V was trimmed by 0 bases and J by 1 base, leaving 9 bases between them. The DNA for the CDR3 is TGCGCCAGCAGCCAAGAAGGGACAATTAACTATGGCTACACCTTC. Its translation: CASSQEGTINYGYTF.

This clone was recorded once. V is TRBV2 and J is TRBJ2-2, with no clear D. CDR1 is SNHLY, CDR2 FYNNEI, per germline. The CDR3 length is 13 residues. V shed 5 bases and J shed 1 base, with 5 bases lying between them. CDR3 bases: TGTGCCAGCAGTCTAAGGAACACCGGGGAGCTGTTTTTT. The encoded protein is CASSLRNTGELFF.

The chain links TRBV7-2 to TRBJ1-2; no firm D call. This CDR3 spans 14 amino acids. In germline, CDR1 is SGHTA, CDR2 FQGNSA. Trimming took off 0 bases at V and 4 bases at J, with 9 bases between the two ends. CDR3 loop: CASSLAQLFYGYTF. In DNA, the CDR3 is TGTGCCAGCAGCTTAGCGCAACTTTTCTATGGCTACACCTTC.

The CDR3 region is CASSNGQGMNTEAFF. The CDR3, as DNA: TGCGCCAGCAGCAATGGACAGGGGATGAACACTGAAGCTTTCTTT. The chain has TRBV5-1 and TRBJ1-1; 9 bases are a match to TRBD1. Germline assignment: CDR1 SGHRS and CDR2 YFSETQ. This CDR3 is built from 15 residues. The V segment lost 4 bases and the J segment 0 bases; nucleotides outside the gene matches: 4.

The chain links TRBV2 to TRBJ1-2; D not certain. Trimming stripped 5 bases from V and 3 bases from J, with 10 bases between. This CDR3 comprises 13 residues. Germline loops: CDR1 SNHLY, CDR2 FYNNEI. The chain's CDR3 is CASSYTEDYGYTF. The CDR3 coding sequence is TGTGCCAGCAGTTACACAGAGGACTATGGCTACACCTTC.

In DNA, the CDR3 is TGTGCCTGGAGTAGCGGCAGGGTAAGGGGGTACACTGAAGCTTTCTTT. Its translation: CAWSSGRVRGYTEAFF. The chain uses TRBV30 and TRBJ1-1; D is perhaps TRBD1 (6 bases). Trimming took off 2 bases at V and 3 bases at J, with 19 bases between the two ends. This CDR3 is 16 amino acids long. Germline assignment: CDR1 GTSNPN and CDR2 SVGIG (reference sequence).

The chain couples TRBV7-9 to TRBJ2-4; weak D call: TRBD1 (6 bases). From germline, CDR1 is SEHNR and CDR2 FQNEAQ (reference sequence). Trimming shortened V by 5 bases and J by 1 base, and 12 bases separated the two germline ends. This CDR3 comprises 15 residues. The CDR3 DNA reads as TGTGCCAGCAGCAACCCAGGGGTGGCCAAAAACATTCAGTACTTC. This translates into CASSNPGVAKNIQYF. The full variable domain, in which reference TRBV7-9 and TRBJ2-4 provide the parts outside the CDR3, is DTGVSQNPRHKITKRGQNVTFRCDPISEHNRLYWYRQTLGQGPEFLTYFQNEAQLEKSRLLSDRFSAERPKGSFSTLEIQRTEQGDSAMYLCASSNPGVAKNIQYFGAGTRLSVL.

The sample holds one count of this clone. The rearrangement uses TRBV4-2 and TRBJ2-1, with a weak D call TRBD2 (6 bases). This CDR3 has 14 residues. In germline, CDR1 is LGHNA, CDR2 YNFKEQ. The V end lost 3 bases, the J end lost 4 bases, and 10 bases lay between the germline ends. CDR3 sequence: CASSQWDSYNEQFF. DNA of the CDR3: TGTGCCAGCAGCCAGTGGGACTCATACAATGAGCAGTTCTTC.

V gene TRBV4-1 combines with J gene TRBJ2-5; 10 bases align to TRBD2. The better agreement between TRBJ2-7 and the DNA end casts doubt on the J call. This CDR3 is built from 17 residues. Germline CDR1 MGHRA, CDR2 YSYEKL. The CDR3: CASSQDATSGAPYEQYF. As DNA, the CDR3 is TGCGCCAGCAGCCAAGATGCCACTAGCGGGGCCCCCTACGAGCAGTACTTC.

The chain links TRBV30 to TRBJ1-2, with D uncertain. Germline loops: CDR1 GTSNPN, CDR2 SVGIG (reference sequence). The CDR3 runs to 15 residues. Trimming left V 5 bases short and J 1 base short, with 17 bases between. This chain's CDR3 is CAWVNGLYFNYGYTF. Here the CDR3 DNA reads TGTGCCTGGGTTAATGGTCTATACTTTAACTATGGCTACACCTTC.